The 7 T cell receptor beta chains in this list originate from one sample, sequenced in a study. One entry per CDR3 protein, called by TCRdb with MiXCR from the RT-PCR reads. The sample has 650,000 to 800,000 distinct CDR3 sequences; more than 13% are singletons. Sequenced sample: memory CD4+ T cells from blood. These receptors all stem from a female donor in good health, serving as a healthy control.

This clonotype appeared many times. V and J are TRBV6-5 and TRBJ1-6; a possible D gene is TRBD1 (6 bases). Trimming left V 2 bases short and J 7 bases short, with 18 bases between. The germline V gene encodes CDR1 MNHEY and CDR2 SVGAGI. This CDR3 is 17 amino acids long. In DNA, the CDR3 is TGTGCCAGCAGTTACGGGTTTCTGGTGCAGGGGAATTCACCCCTCCACTTT. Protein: CASSYGFLVQGNSPLHF.

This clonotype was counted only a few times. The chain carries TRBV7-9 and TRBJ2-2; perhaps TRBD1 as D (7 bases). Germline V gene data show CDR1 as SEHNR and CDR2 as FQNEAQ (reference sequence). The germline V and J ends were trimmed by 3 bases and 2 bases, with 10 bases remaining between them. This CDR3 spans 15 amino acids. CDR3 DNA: TGTGCCAGCAGCTTTCAGGGGGGCAACACCGGGGAGCTGTTTTTT. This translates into CASSFQGGNTGELFF. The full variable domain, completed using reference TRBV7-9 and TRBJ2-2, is DTGVSQNPRHKITKRGQNVTFRCDPISEHNRLYWYRQTLGQGPEFLTYFQNEAQLEKSRLLSDRFSAERPKGSFSTLEIQRTEQGDSAMYLCASSFQGGNTGELFFGEGSRLTVL.

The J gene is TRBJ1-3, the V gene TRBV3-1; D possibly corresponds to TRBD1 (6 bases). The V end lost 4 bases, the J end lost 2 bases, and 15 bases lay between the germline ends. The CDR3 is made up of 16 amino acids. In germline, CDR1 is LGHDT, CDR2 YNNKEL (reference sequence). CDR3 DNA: TGTGCCAGCAGCCTCGGGACACCCGGACCTGGAAACACCATATATTTT. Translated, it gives CASSLGTPGPGNTIYF.

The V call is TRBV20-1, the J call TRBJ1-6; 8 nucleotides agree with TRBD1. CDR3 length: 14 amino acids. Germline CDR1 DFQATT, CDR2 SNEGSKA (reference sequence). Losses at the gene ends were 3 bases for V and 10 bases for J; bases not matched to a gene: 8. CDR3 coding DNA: TGCAGTGCTAGGTGGACCCAGGGGGCATCACCCCTCCACTTT. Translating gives CSARWTQGASPLHF.

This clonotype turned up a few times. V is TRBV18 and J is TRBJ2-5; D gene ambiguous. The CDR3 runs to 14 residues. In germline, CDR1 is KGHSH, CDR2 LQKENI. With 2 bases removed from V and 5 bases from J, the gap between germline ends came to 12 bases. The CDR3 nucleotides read TGTGCCAGCTCACCAAGTGGAACAGCGGAGACCCAGTACTTC. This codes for CASSPSGTAETQYF.

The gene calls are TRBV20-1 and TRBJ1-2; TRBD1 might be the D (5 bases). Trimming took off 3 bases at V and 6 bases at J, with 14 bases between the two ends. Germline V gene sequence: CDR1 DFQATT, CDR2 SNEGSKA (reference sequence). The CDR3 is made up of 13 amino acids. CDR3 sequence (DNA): TGCAGTGCTAGTCTCGGGGGAGAACATGGCTACACCTTC. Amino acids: CSASLGGEHGYTF.

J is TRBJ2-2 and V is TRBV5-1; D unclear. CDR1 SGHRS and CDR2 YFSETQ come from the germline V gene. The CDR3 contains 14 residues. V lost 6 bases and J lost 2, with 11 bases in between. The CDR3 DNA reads TGCGCCAGCACCCAGTCCTCCAACACCGGGGAGCTGTTTTTT. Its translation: CASTQSSNTGELFF. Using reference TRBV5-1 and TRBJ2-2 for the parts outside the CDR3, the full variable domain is KAGVTQTPRYLIKTRGQQVTLSCSPISGHRSVSWYQQTPGQGLQFLFEYFSETQRNKGNFPGRFSGRQFSNSRSEMNVSTLELGDSALYLCASTQSSNTGELFFGEGSRLTVL.